The 31 T cell receptor beta chains below were found in one sample sequenced in a study of response to subunit inactivated influenza vaccine. In TCRdb, the RT-PCR reads were re-called with MiXCR into one record per CDR3 protein. The table shows about 800,000 distinct CDR3 sequences, with roughly 20% occurring only once. The specimen comprised PBMCs from blood, sampled about 5 days after vaccination. Receptors were obtained from a man aged 50-60 years who received an inactivated influenza vaccine.

The rearrangement joins TRBV12-3 or TRBV12-4 to TRBJ2-2; 7 positions agree with TRBD1. After removal of 5 bases from V and 5 bases from J, the junction contained 11 bases not matched to a gene. This CDR3 has 16 residues. The CDR3, as DNA: TGTGCCAGCAGTCCCCCGACAGGGCTGTTGACCGGGGAGCTGTTTTTT. This sequence encodes CASSPPTGLLTGELFF.

This clonotype was counted many times. The chain uses TRBV20-1 and TRBJ2-1, with D perhaps TRBD2 (7 bases). The CDR3 runs 16 residues. Per the germline V gene, CDR1 is DFQATT and CDR2 is SNEGSKA (reference sequence). With 4 bases removed from V and 1 base from J, the gap between germline ends came to 17 bases. In nucleotides, the CDR3 is TGCAGTGCTAAAGGGGGGGGGCTGAGGTCCTACAATGAGCAGTTCTTC. Amino acid sequence: CSAKGGGLRSYNEQFF.

The CDR3 region is CASSLGRLDHYEQYF. CDR3 DNA: TGTGCCAGCAGCTTGGGTCGCCTGGACCACTACGAGCAGTACTTC. The gene calls are TRBV7-7 and TRBJ2-7, with D uncertain. Germline values: CDR1 SSHAT, CDR2 FNYEAQ (reference sequence). The CDR3 contains 15 residues. Trimming removed 3 bases at V and 3 bases at J, with 15 bases between.

There are many counts of this clonotype. V usage is TRBV29-1 and J usage is TRBJ2-7, with D uncertain. CDR1 and CDR2 from the germline V gene are SQVTM and ANQGSEA. The ends were cut back, 4 bases at V and 0 bases at J, with 10 bases in the middle. CDR3 length equals 13 residues. The CDR3 nucleotides read TGCAGCGTTGTTTCAGTAGTCTCCTACGAGCAGTACTTC. This sequence encodes CSVVSVVSYEQYF.

This clonotype was picked up many times. The rearrangement uses TRBV2 and TRBJ2-7; D remains ambiguous. V lost 4 bases and J lost 1, with 8 bases in between. The CDR3 is made up of 13 amino acids. The V gene's germline CDR1 is SNHLY and CDR2 FYNNEI. CDR3 DNA: TGTGCCAGCAGTGTGCAGGTTTCCTACGAGCAGTACTTC. This gives the protein CASSVQVSYEQYF.

V gene TRBV12-3 or TRBV12-4 combines with J gene TRBJ2-1, with 9 bases matching TRBD2. Trimming took 4 bases from V and 9 from J; bases not matched to a gene: 10. The CDR3 runs to 15 residues. The CDR3 spells CASSSLGLAIGEQFF. The CDR3 region has the DNA TGTGCCAGCAGTTCCTTGGGACTAGCAATTGGTGAGCAGTTCTTC.

The chain combines TRBV7-8 with TRBJ2-2, with D perhaps TRBD1 (6 bases). CDR3 length equals 15 residues. V was trimmed by 3 bases and J by 2 bases, leaving 10 bases between them. Germline CDR1 reads SGHVS; CDR2 reads FQNEAQ. The CDR3 region is CASSFPGQNTGELFF. The DNA for the CDR3 is TGTGCCAGCAGCTTTCCGGGACAAAACACCGGGGAGCTGTTTTTT.

The sample holds a few counts of this clonotype. The chain couples TRBV5-8 to TRBJ2-2; 12 bases agree with TRBD2. The trim removed 3 bases at V and 6 bases at J, leaving 9 bases unmatched. The CDR3 covers 17 residues. Germline loops: CDR1 SGHTS, CDR2 YDEGEE. The CDR3 region is CASSSGLAGFEAGELFF. As DNA, the CDR3 is TGTGCCAGCAGCTCCGGACTAGCGGGGTTCGAGGCCGGGGAGCTGTTTTTT.

This clonotype was found a few times. The chain uses TRBV7-6 and TRBJ2-7; D is possibly TRBD2 (5 bases). The CDR3 covers 15 residues. Germline assignment: CDR1 SGHVS and CDR2 FNYEAQ. With 4 bases removed from V and 3 bases from J, the gap between germline ends came to 16 bases. The CDR3 bases are TGTGCCAGCAGCTCCGGGATTCTGGACGGCTACGAGCAGTACTTC. It encodes CASSSGILDGYEQYF.

The chain uses TRBV6-1 and TRBJ2-7; maybe TRBD1 (6 bases). The germline CDR1 and CDR2 sequences are MNHNS and SASEGT. Trimming stripped 10 bases from V and 0 bases from J, with 16 bases between. This CDR3 spans 14 amino acids. The CDR3 region is CATDTGSLSYEQYF. The CDR3 DNA reads TGTGCCACCGACACAGGGAGCCTCTCCTACGAGCAGTACTTC.

The chain couples TRBV5-5 to TRBJ2-5; 12 bases fit TRBD2. The V and J ends lost 2 bases and 2 bases, in that order; junction bases with no gene match: 4. The V gene's germline CDR1 is SGHKS and CDR2 YYEKEE (reference sequence). This CDR3 region has 16 residues. The chain's CDR3 is CASSFRLAGAQETQYF. The CDR3 region has the DNA TGTGCCAGCAGCTTTAGACTAGCGGGAGCGCAAGAGACCCAGTACTTC.

V is TRBV11-2 and J is TRBJ2-4; TRBD2 is a possible D gene (5 bases). The CDR3 has 12 residues. In germline, CDR1 is SGHAT, CDR2 FQNNGV. The V end was cut by 8 bases, the J end by 6 bases, with 11 bases between. CDR3 sequence: CASLVEGNIQYF. The CDR3 nucleotides read TGTGCCAGCTTGGTAGAGGGAAACATTCAGTACTTC. Variable domain in full (rest from reference TRBV11-2 and TRBJ2-4): EAGVAQSPRYKIIEKRQSVAFWCNPISGHATLYWYQQILGQGPKLLIQFQNNGVVDDSQLPKDRFSAERLKGVDSTLKIQPAKLEDSAVYLCASLVEGNIQYFGAGTRLSVL.

This clonotype occurred a few times. The chain recombines TRBV10-2 with TRBJ2-1, with a tentative D call TRBD2 (5 bases). Germline CDR1 is WSHSY and CDR2 is SAAADI. The CDR3 is made up of 11 amino acids. Between the trimmed V and J ends, which lost 2 bases and 10 bases, there was a span of 6 bases. CDR3 sequence: CASSEGGEQFF. CDR3 sequence (DNA): TGCGCCAGCAGTGAGGGAGGAGAGCAGTTCTTC.

This clonotype was detected a few times. The rearrangement links TRBV4-3 to TRBJ2-7; either TRBD1 or TRBD2 may fit D (6 bases each). Trimming cost V 0 bases and J 5 bases, with 11 bases left between them. The CDR3 length is 14 residues. In germline, CDR1 is LGHNA, CDR2 YSLEER. The CDR3 DNA reads as TGCGCCAGCAGCCAAGATTGGGGGGCAAACGAGCAGTACTTC. This translates into CASSQDWGANEQYF.

This clonotype was seen at least ten times. The chain joins TRBV6-6 to TRBJ2-3; D remains unclear. With 8 bases removed from V and 6 bases from J, the gap between germline ends came to 9 bases. CDR3 length: 11 residues. Germline lookup yields CDR1 MNHNY and CDR2 SVGAGI (reference sequence). The DNA for the CDR3 is TGTGCCAGCGCGGTGACGGATACGCAGTATTTT. The encoded protein is CASAVTDTQYF.

In its sample, this clonotype was seen many times. The rearrangement links TRBV5-1 to TRBJ2-1, with TRBD2 matching over 8 bases. The CDR3 runs 13 residues. Germline values: CDR1 SGHRS, CDR2 YFSETQ. The ends lost 4 bases at V and 6 bases at J; junction bases unmatched: 3. The CDR3 region has the DNA TGCGCCAGCAGCCCCGGGACTAGCAATGAGCAGTTCTTC. Its protein product is CASSPGTSNEQFF.

This clonotype occurred a few times. The CDR3 DNA reads TGCGCCAGCAGTGAGTTTCTGGTGAACACTGAAGCTTTCTTT. Protein sequence: CASSEFLVNTEAFF. The rearrangement uses TRBV10-2 and TRBJ1-1; no clear D gene. CDR1 is WSHSY, CDR2 SAAADI, per germline. Trimming removed 1 base at V and 0 bases at J, with 6 bases between. The CDR3 has 14 residues.

This chain joins TRBV12-3 or TRBV12-4 and TRBJ2-4; D perhaps matches TRBD1 (6 bases). Trimming took 5 bases from V and 9 from J, leaving 20 bases between them. CDR3 length equals 15 residues. CDR3 residues: CASSPRQTGKGIQYF. The CDR3 DNA follows: TGTGCCAGCAGTCCCAGACAAACAGGGAAAGGCATTCAGTACTTC.

There are a few counts of this clonotype. The genes are TRBV29-1 and TRBJ2-1; 8 nucleotides line up with TRBD2. Germline CDR1 and CDR2: SQVTM and ANQGSEA. V trimming: 5 bases; J trimming: 10 bases; junction bases outside the gene matches: 10. This CDR3 is built from 13 residues. This CDR3 is CSVTGRGNWEQFF. In nucleotides, the CDR3 is TGCAGCGTTACCGGGAGGGGGAATTGGGAGCAGTTCTTC.

This clonotype was seen at least ten times. The V gene is TRBV6-1, the J gene TRBJ2-7; TRBD2 is a possible D gene (5 bases). The ends were cut back, 6 bases at V and 1 base at J, with 10 bases in the middle. The CDR3 covers 13 residues. Germline V gene data show CDR1 as MNHNS and CDR2 as SASEGT. CDR3 protein: CASRLTGSYEQYF. The CDR3, as DNA: TGTGCCAGCAGGTTGACGGGGTCCTACGAGCAGTACTTC.

This clonotype was seen repeatedly, ten times or more. V and J are TRBV30 and TRBJ2-1; TRBD2 agrees at 7 bases. Per germline, CDR1 GTSNPN and CDR2 SVGIG (reference sequence). The CDR3 is 12 amino acids. J gave up 13 bases and V 0 bases, and 6 bases lay outside the gene matches. DNA for the CDR3: TGTGCCTGGAGTGTAACGCGGGAGAATCAGTTCTTC. Its protein is CAWSVTRENQFF.

The chain joins TRBV9 to TRBJ2-3; possibly TRBD1 for D (6 bases). The CDR3 sequence is 14 residues long. V was cut by 2 bases and J by 2 bases, with 9 bases left in between. Germline V lookup: CDR1 SGDLS, CDR2 YYNGEE. The CDR3 DNA follows: TGTGCCAGCAGCGTCCAGGGACACACAGATACGCAGTATTTT. Amino acids: CASSVQGHTDTQYF.

The chain has TRBV28 and TRBJ1-3, with D uncertain. The CDR3 sequence is 12 residues long. Germline V CDR1 and CDR2: MDHEN, SYDVKM. The germline V and J ends were trimmed by 5 bases and 15 bases, with 17 bases remaining between them. The CDR3 sequence: CASSDRVRAPYF. The CDR3 bases are TGTGCCAGCAGTGACCGGGTCCGAGCTCCATATTTT.

The V and J genes are TRBV4-1 and TRBJ2-1, with 12 positions matching TRBD2. The V and J ends lost 2 bases and 7 bases, in that order; junction bases with no gene match: 3. There are 15 residues in the CDR3. Per the germline V gene, CDR1 is MGHRA and CDR2 is YSYEKL. DNA for the CDR3: TGCGCCAGCAGCCAATGGACTAGCGGGACGAATGAGCAGTTCTTC. Amino acid sequence: CASSQWTSGTNEQFF.

The gene calls are TRBV9 and TRBJ2-7; D remains unclear. The CDR3 is 17 amino acids. Trimming shortened V by 0 bases and J by 2 bases, and 18 bases separated the two germline ends. Germline-derived CDR1 and CDR2 are SGDLS and YYNGEE. CDR3 loop: CASSVAGPVNGPYEQYF. The CDR3 nucleotides are TGTGCCAGCAGCGTAGCTGGGCCCGTCAATGGGCCCTACGAGCAGTACTTC.

This clonotype was counted many times. The rearrangement links TRBV10-3 to TRBJ2-3; D uncertain. The germline CDR1 and CDR2 sequences are ENHRY and SYGVKD. The CDR3 sequence is 16 residues long. Trimming took 2 bases from V and 3 from J, leaving 15 bases between them. CDR3 residues: CAISEPTLSSTDTQYF. The CDR3 bases are TGTGCCATCAGTGAGCCGACCCTTTCGTCGACAGATACGCAGTATTTT.

V gene TRBV7-8 combines with J gene TRBJ2-5, with D tentatively TRBD1 (5 bases). Germline lookup yields CDR1 SGHVS and CDR2 FQNEAQ. The CDR3 spans 18 residues. V gave up 3 bases and J gave up 5 bases, with 25 bases separating them. CDR3 region: CASSFIEIDSKVRETQYF. The CDR3 DNA is TGTGCCAGCAGCTTTATAGAAATCGACAGCAAGGTTAGGGAGACCCAGTACTTC.

The sample holds a few counts of this clonotype. This may stem from a read error, because a much larger clone lies one nucleotide away. The chain is built from TRBV5-1 and TRBJ2-5; D is ambiguous. The CDR3 extends over 14 amino acids. Trimming pared 0 bases from V and 1 base from J, leaving 7 bases between. Germline assignment: CDR1 SGHRS and CDR2 YFSETQ. The CDR3 protein is CASSLVWPQETQYF. The CDR3 DNA sequence: TGCGCCAGCAGCTTGGTTTGGCCCCAAGAGACCCAGTACTTC.

The CDR3 loop reads CASSLRDKRAGELFF. CDR3 in DNA: TGCGCCAGCAGCCTCCGGGACAAGAGGGCCGGGGAGCTGTTTTTT. The genes are TRBV5-1 and TRBJ2-2; D may be TRBD1 (6 bases). The CDR3 spans 15 residues. Trimming cost V 4 bases and J 6 bases, with 16 bases left between them. Germline CDR1 SGHRS, CDR2 YFSETQ.

The sample holds a few counts of this clonotype. The rearrangement joins TRBV7-2 to TRBJ1-5; D remains ambiguous. The ends were cut back, 3 bases at V and 9 bases at J, with 15 bases in the middle. The CDR3 spans 14 residues. Germline CDR1 reads SGHTA; CDR2 reads FQGNSA. CDR3 nucleotide sequence: TGTGCCAGCAGCTTTTACCGCGGTGATTTGCCCCAGCATTTT. It codes for CASSFYRGDLPQHF.

The chain uses TRBV7-9 and TRBJ2-1; the D gene is possibly TRBD1 (6 bases). Looked up from germline, CDR1 is SEHNR and CDR2 is FQNEAQ (reference sequence). Trimming took 0 bases from V and 2 from J, leaving 14 bases between them. CDR3 size: 17 residues. CDR3 bases: TGTGCCAGCAGCTTAGCGTGGCAGGGGCTAACCTACAATGAGCAGTTCTTC. Amino acid sequence: CASSLAWQGLTYNEQFF.